Only a few counts were recorded for the clone carrying this T cell receptor (beta chain). The assay was immunoSEQ multiplex PCR, and TCRdb's table has in-frame clones only and misses some. The sample consists of 44,000 or so clones, roughly 93% of them appearing once. The record originates from a study of OX40 agonist ivuxolimab in advanced cancers. Trimming removed 5 bases at V and 4 bases at J, with 24 bases between. Germline CDR1 LNHDA, CDR2 SQIVND (reference sequence). CDR3 length equals 18 residues. The J gene is TRBJ2-1, the V gene TRBV19; the D gene is possibly TRBD2 (6 bases). The sequencing used CD4+ or CD8+ T cells sorted from blood, collected in a trial of the OX40 agonist ivuxolimab. The sequence was collected from an adult with an advanced solid tumor such as melanoma, head and neck, liver or kidney cancer. Here the CDR3 reads CASSVGDFRAKGYNEQFF. CDR3 nucleotide sequence: TGTGCCAGTAGTGTTGGGGACTTCAGAGCGAAGGGGTACAATGAGCAGTTCTTC.